One sample yielded the 18 T cell receptor beta chains listed below, sequenced in a study of blood T cell repertoires in COVID-19. Produced via immunoSEQ multiplex PCR; TCRdb's table is partial and in-frame only. The data show 70,000 to 95,000 clones, over 80% seen once. The material sequenced was peripheral blood. The receptor set was obtained from a woman aged 45-60 years in a cohort sampled during active COVID-19.

The chain employs TRBV7-2 and TRBJ2-1, with 11 bases lining up with TRBD2. Looked up from germline, CDR1 is SGHTA and CDR2 is FQGNSA. This CDR3 is 15 amino acids long. J gave up 9 bases and V 4 bases, and 8 bases lay outside the gene matches. The CDR3 coding sequence is TGTGCCAGCAGCTCAATAGCGGGGGGGCCCGGTGAGCAGTTCTTC. It codes for CASSSIAGGPGEQFF.

The chain links TRBV6-5 to TRBJ1-2; D uncertain. The CDR3 contains 10 residues. In germline, CDR1 is MNHEY, CDR2 SVGAGI. V lost 6 bases and J 13 bases, leaving 12 bases between the germline ends. The CDR3 region is CASRPRRCTF. The CDR3 DNA is TGTGCCAGCAGGCCCCGGCGGTGCACCTTC.

V gene TRBV19 combines with J gene TRBJ2-7; 7 bases are shared with TRBD2. In germline, CDR1 is LNHDA, CDR2 SQIVND (reference sequence). The CDR3 contains 15 residues. The ends lost 7 bases at V and 2 bases at J; junction bases unmatched: 11. DNA of the CDR3: TGTGCCAGTACCCCTCCAGGTGGGAGGGCCTACGAGCAGTACTTC. Encoded protein: CASTPPGGRAYEQYF.

The chain combines TRBV19 with TRBJ1-1, with D tentatively TRBD1 (6 bases). Germline V CDR1 and CDR2: LNHDA, SQIVND (reference sequence). The CDR3 spans 16 residues. V lost 0 bases, J lost 2 bases, and 13 bases lay in between. This CDR3 is CASSIDGGGFNTEAFF. In DNA, the CDR3 is TGTGCCAGTAGTATAGATGGGGGGGGCTTTAACACTGAAGCTTTCTTT.

CDR3 protein: CASSLGQGAGTIYF. DNA of the CDR3: TGTGCCAGCAGCTTGGGCCAGGGGGCCGGCACCATATATTTT. V gene TRBV5-6 combines with J gene TRBJ1-3; 8 bases agree with TRBD1. Germline CDR1 reads SGHDT; CDR2 reads YYEEEE. The trim removed 0 bases at V and 9 bases at J, leaving 5 bases unmatched. This CDR3 contains 14 residues.

A single count supports this clone. The V call is TRBV7-9, the J call TRBJ1-4; D is ambiguous. With 2 bases removed from V and 0 bases from J, the gap between germline ends came to 10 bases. This CDR3 region has 16 residues. Germline V CDR1 and CDR2: SEHNR, FQNEAQ (reference sequence). CDR3 protein: CASSLLWATTNEKLFF. CDR3 coding DNA: TGTGCCAGCAGCTTACTATGGGCAACAACTAATGAAAAACTGTTTTTT.

The chain is built from TRBV30 and TRBJ1-5, with 7 bases that match TRBD1. Germline V gene data show CDR1 as GTSNPN and CDR2 as SVGIG (reference sequence). V gave up 2 bases and J gave up 6 bases; unmatched junction bases: 13. The CDR3 sequence is 16 residues long. CDR3 amino acids: CAWSPTRLGGTQPQHF. In DNA form, the CDR3 reads TGTGCCTGGAGTCCTACCCGCCTAGGGGGCACTCAGCCCCAGCATTTT.

J is TRBJ2-3 and V is TRBV29-1; D unclear. V was pared by 1 base and J by 4 bases, with 6 bases between. This CDR3 region has 12 residues. The germline gives CDR1 SQVTM, CDR2 ANQGSEA. CDR3 coding DNA: TGCAGCGTTGAAGCAGGTCCAGATACGCAGTATTTT. Amino acid sequence: CSVEAGPDTQYF.

V usage is TRBV18 and J usage is TRBJ2-2; 9 bases line up with TRBD1. The CDR3 runs to 14 residues. The V gene end was trimmed by 6 bases and the J gene end by 6 bases; junction bases not matched to a gene: 5. From germline, CDR1 is KGHSH and CDR2 LQKENI. CDR3 DNA sequence: TGTGCCAGCTCCGAACAGGGGGCGTCCGGGGAGCTGTTTTTT. Translation gives CASSEQGASGELFF.

Only one count was recorded for this clone. The chain couples TRBV7-2 to TRBJ2-1, with 9 bases that match TRBD2. J was trimmed by 1 base and V by 2 bases; bases with no gene match: 12. CDR1 SGHTA and CDR2 FQGNSA come from the germline V gene. The CDR3 has 19 amino acids. CDR3 sequence: CASSLLKREALLSYNEQFF. CDR3 bases: TGTGCCAGCAGCTTACTGAAGCGGGAGGCCCTGTTGTCCTACAATGAGCAGTTCTTC.

The V and J genes are TRBV2 and TRBJ2-7; TRBD1 might be the D (6 bases). The CDR3 length is 12 residues. Trimming removed 5 bases from V and 3 bases from J, with 8 bases in between. Per the germline V gene, CDR1 is SNHLY and CDR2 is FYNNEI. In DNA, the CDR3 is TGTGCCAGCAGTTCACAGGGCTACGAGCAGTACTTC. Its protein product is CASSSQGYEQYF.

The V call is TRBV5-4, the J call TRBJ2-2; 7 nucleotides align to TRBD1. The trim removed 1 base at V and 5 bases at J, leaving 5 bases unmatched. The germline V gene encodes CDR1 SGHNT and CDR2 YYREEE (reference sequence). This CDR3 has 15 amino acids. The DNA for the CDR3 is TGTGCCAGCAGCTTGCAGGGGGTGGGGACCGGGGAGCTGTTTTTT. Protein: CASSLQGVGTGELFF.

The rearrangement links TRBV30 to TRBJ1-1; 7 bases match TRBD1. The junction had 4 bases not matched to a gene; V was cut back by 8 bases and J by 1 base. The CDR3 totals 12 residues. CDR1 and CDR2 from the germline V gene are GTSNPN and SVGIG (reference sequence). The CDR3 nucleotides are TGTGCCCGCCGACAGGGGAACACTGAAGCTTTCTTT. It yields the protein CARRQGNTEAFF.

The V gene is TRBV2, the J gene TRBJ2-3, with D possibly TRBD2 on 6 matching bases. Trimming took off 6 bases at V and 3 bases at J, with 22 bases between the two ends. The CDR3 covers 17 residues. Germline CDR1 is SNHLY and CDR2 is FYNNEI. The CDR3 bases are TGTGCCAGCAGAGGAGGGTGGAATCCACTGGGGACAGATACGCAGTATTTT. Its translation: CASRGGWNPLGTDTQYF.

The J gene is TRBJ2-1, the V gene TRBV3-1 (or the pseudogene TRBV3-2), with 9 positions matching TRBD2. This CDR3 has 14 amino acids. The V and J ends lost 4 bases and 7 bases, in that order; junction bases with no gene match: 5. In germline, CDR1 is LGHDT, CDR2 YNNKEL (reference sequence). As DNA, the CDR3 is TGTGCCAGCAGCCGTGCGGGGGGGCATAATGAGCAGTTCTTC. Residues: CASSRAGGHNEQFF.

The chain combines TRBV6-5 with TRBJ1-2, with 8 nucleotides matching TRBD1. The germline CDR1 and CDR2 sequences are MNHEY and SVGAGI. V was pared by 5 bases and J by 9 bases, with 5 bases of the junction left unmatched. The CDR3 extends over 12 amino acids. CDR3 coding DNA: TGTGCCAGCAGTCGCGGACAGGGAAGCTACACCTTC. This encodes CASSRGQGSYTF.

The gene calls are TRBV6-4 and TRBJ2-3; 7 bases line up with TRBD2. The CDR3 covers 14 residues. Unmatched junction bases numbered 1, after V lost 3 bases and J lost 1 base. CDR1 is MRHNA, CDR2 SNTAGT, per germline. The chain's CDR3 is CASSEGGGTDTQYF. CDR3 bases: TGTGCCAGCAGTGAGGGAGGGGGCACAGATACGCAGTATTTT.

The chain recombines TRBV2 with TRBJ1-4; 7 bases fit TRBD1. Germline CDR1 reads SNHLY; CDR2 reads FYNNEI. This CDR3 is 13 amino acids long. The V gene end was trimmed by 7 bases and the J gene end by 3 bases; junction bases not matched to a gene: 2. CDR3 coding DNA: TGTGCCAGCACGAGGGGGCCTAATGAAAAACTGTTTTTT. Residues: CASTRGPNEKLFF.